This paragraph reports one T cell receptor (beta chain). As yet, its antigen is unknown. The data were taken from a study of TIL therapy for anti-PD-1-resistant metastatic lung cancer. Regarding the study as a whole: Compared with baseline intratumoral T cells, expanded TIL cultures were more clonal and less diverse (approximately 6% vs 31%). Treatment-naive, never-smoker and oncogene-addicted patients were overrepresented in this highly selected cohort.

Indicated time point: pre-treatment sample, taken before nivolumab and TIL therapy. Pleural nodules or supraclavicular lymph nodes made up most of the excised metastases sampled. Patients were adults with stage 4 NSCLC. This was the immunoSEQ v3 assay. Assay: immunoSEQ multiplex PCR; the TCRdb copy retains only in-frame clones and omits some. The profile covers approximately 23,000 clones, with roughly 63% appearing a single time and roughly 16% taken by the ten largest. Germline V gene lookup returns CDR1 SGHAT and CDR2 FQNNGV. This CDR3 contains 15 residues. Trimming shortened V by 1 base and J by 4 bases, and 13 bases separated the two germline ends.

The receptor was isolated from a woman between 30 and 85 years old with non-small cell lung cancer. This chain links TRBV11-2 with TRBJ2-5; no reliable D call. The source material was tumor tissue, sampled at baseline. Written as DNA, the CDR3 is TGTGCCAGCAGCTTAGCCTCTAGTCCTTCAGAGACCCAGTACTTC. Translated, it gives CASSLASSPSETQYF. The whole variable domain, filled in from reference TRBV11-2 and TRBJ2-5, reads EAGVAQSPRYKIIEKRQSVAFWCNPISGHATLYWYQQILGQGPKLLIQFQNNGVVDDSQLPKDRFSAERLKGVDSTLKIQPAKLEDSAVYLCASSLASSPSETQYFGPGTRLLVL.